Listed below are T cell receptor beta chains from one sample, sequenced in a study of T cells after yellow fever vaccination. TCRdb re-analysed the 5' RACE reads in MiXCR, keeping a single row per CDR3 protein. This repertoire shows roughly 240,000 distinct CDR3 sequences, around 6.7% found once; its top ten account for approximately 0.99%. The sample consisted of CD4+ T cells sorted from PBMCs, taken on the day of the yellow fever booster vaccination. These receptor sequences come from a man aged 30-40 years who received the YFV17D yellow fever vaccine. Each CDR3 is given with its conserved first and last residue. The D gene is left open where the match is weak. Clone size is stated in some rows and not others, as once, few, many or a class when expanded.

d_gene	abundance	j_gene	v_gene	CDR3aa	CDR3nt
TRBD2	few	TRBJ2-7	TRBV6-5	CASSWSESSGRSSYEQYF	TGTGCCAGCAGTTGGTCGGAGTCTAGCGGGAGGAGCTCCTACGAGCAGTACTTC
TRBD2	.	TRBJ2-2	TRBV11-2	CASSLLGDLAGHSTGELFF	TGTGCCAGCAGCTTACTCGGGGATCTAGCGGGACATAGCACCGGGGAGCTGTTTTTT
.	many	TRBJ2-2	TRBV7-2	CASSLVRVGELFF	TGTGCCAGCAGCTTAGTGCGGGTCGGGGAGCTGTTTTTT
.	.	TRBJ2-7	TRBV20-1	CSAQRDRGLAGAYEQYF	TGCAGTGCACAGCGGGACAGGGGATTAGCGGGAGCCTACGAGCAGTACTTC
.	few	TRBJ2-7	TRBV28	CASSSNVGGTYEQYF	TGTGCCAGCAGTTCCAACGTCGGGGGAACCTACGAGCAGTACTTC
TRBD1	.	TRBJ2-5	TRBV5-1	CASSSTGEETQYF	TGCGCCAGCAGCTCGACAGGGGAAGAGACCCAGTACTTC
TRBD1	.	TRBJ2-5	TRBV7-2	CASSQTPGTAVQETQYF	TGTGCCAGCAGTCAAACACCCGGGACAGCGGTCCAAGAGACCCAGTACTTC
TRBD2	.	TRBJ2-7	TRBV25-1	CATRTSGTGEQYF	TGTGCCACCCGGACTAGCGGGACAGGCGAGCAGTACTTC
.	many	TRBJ1-6	TRBV12-3/TRBV12-4	CASSLRAGPLHF	TGTGCCAGCAGTTTGAGGGCGGGACCCCTCCACTTT
.	.	TRBJ1-1	TRBV20-1	CSARKDGLNTEAFF	TGCAGTGCTAGAAAGGACGGGCTGAACACTGAAGCTTTCTTT
.	many	TRBJ2-1	TRBV7-2	CASSLMRTTEQFF	TGTGCCAGCAGCTTAATGAGGACAACGGAGCAGTTCTTC
TRBD2	.	TRBJ2-1	TRBV18	CASSPSGTSYEQFF	TGTGCCAGCTCACCAAGCGGGACGAGCTATGAGCAGTTCTTC
.	few	TRBJ2-1	TRBV7-2	CASSSRHSPYNEQFF	TGTGCCAGCAGCTCAAGGCACAGCCCCTACAATGAGCAGTTCTTC
.	.	TRBJ2-2	TRBV10-3	CAISESTYTGELFF	TGTGCCATCAGTGAGTCGACTTACACCGGGGAGCTGTTTTTT
TRBD1	few	TRBJ1-1	TRBV19	CASQQPGAGGMNTEAFF	TGTGCCAGCCAACAACCAGGAGCAGGGGGCATGAACACTGAAGCTTTCTTT
.	many	TRBJ2-7	TRBV5-1	CASSQTTRREQYF	TGCGCCAGCAGCCAAACGACCCGCCGGGAGCAGTACTTC
TRBD1	few	TRBJ2-2	TRBV19	CASQLAGTGVHGELFF	TGTGCCAGCCAACTCGCCGGGACAGGGGTTCACGGGGAGCTGTTTTTT
TRBD2	.	TRBJ2-5	TRBV20-1	CSAMPATSGVQETQYF	TGCAGTGCTATGCCTGCGACTAGCGGGGTTCAAGAGACCCAGTACTTC
TRBD1	.	TRBJ2-5	TRBV7-2	CASSLAGTGGGATQYF	TGTGCCAGCAGCTTAGCCGGGACAGGGGGCGGTGCGACCCAGTACTTC
.	few	TRBJ2-6	TRBV7-2	CASSLFLEAGANVLTF	TGTGCCAGCAGCCTCTTTCTCGAGGCTGGGGCCAACGTCCTGACTTTC
TRBD1	.	TRBJ1-5	TRBV7-9	CARGTGTVNQPQHF	TGTGCCAGGGGTACCGGGACAGTCAATCAGCCCCAGCATTTT
TRBD2	few	TRBJ2-3	TRBV7-9	CASSRRGGDTQYF	TGTGCCAGCAGCCGCCGGGGGGGGGATACGCAGTATTTT
.	.	TRBJ2-1	TRBV5-1	CASRPQTDNEQFF	TGCGCCAGCAGGCCACAGACCGACAATGAGCAGTTCTTC
.	many	TRBJ2-3	TRBV20-1	CSAKGPLVTDTQYF	TGCAGTGCTAAAGGACCGCTGGTCACAGATACGCAGTATTTT
.	many	TRBJ1-3	TRBV12-3/TRBV12-4	CASRTGTEGNTIYF	TGTGCCAGCAGAACCGGGACGGAAGGAAACACCATATATTTT
TRBD1	many	TRBJ2-5	TRBV7-6	CASSLVLWTGWREETQYF	TGTGCCAGCAGCTTAGTTCTGTGGACAGGGTGGCGGGAAGAGACCCAGTACTTC
TRBD2	few	TRBJ2-1	TRBV12-3/TRBV12-4	CASSFPGLEDEQFF	TGTGCCAGCAGTTTTCCGGGACTAGAGGATGAGCAGTTCTTC
.	few	TRBJ2-1	TRBV24-1	CATARRDEQFF	TGTGCCACAGCAAGGCGGGATGAGCAGTTCTTC
.	many	TRBJ2-7	TRBV6-5	CASRTSASYEQYF	TGTGCCAGCAGAACATCTGCCTCCTACGAGCAGTACTTC
TRBD1	many	TRBJ2-7	TRBV10-3	CAITDRTGRTSYEQYF	TGTGCCATCACTGACCGGACAGGGCGAACTTCCTACGAGCAGTACTTC
TRBD1	.	TRBJ2-2	TRBV19	CASSVTGVGTGELFF	TGTGCCAGTAGTGTCACAGGGGTCGGGACCGGGGAGCTGTTTTTT
.	few	TRBJ2-7	TRBV29-1	CSVGGGTTPEEQYF	TGCAGCGTAGGAGGTGGGACAACTCCGGAGGAGCAGTACTTC
TRBD1	many	TRBJ2-7	TRBV29-1	CSVSGGREQYF	TGCAGCGTTTCAGGGGGCCGCGAGCAGTACTTC
.	few	TRBJ2-2	TRBV18	CASSPIGGPVTGELFF	TGTGCCAGCTCACCTATTGGGGGCCCCGTCACCGGGGAGCTGTTTTTT
TRBD2	.	TRBJ2-1	TRBV7-9	CASSLLPPTSGRGEQFF	TGTGCCAGCAGCTTACTTCCCCCGACTAGCGGGAGGGGCGAGCAGTTCTTC
.	.	TRBJ2-3	TRBV6-1	CASSPRTTDTQYF	TGTGCCAGCAGCCCCCGGACCACAGATACGCAGTATTTT
TRBD1	many	TRBJ2-7	TRBV3-1	CASSLRTGTYEQYF	TGTGCCAGCAGCCTCCGGACAGGGACCTACGAGCAGTACTTC
.	many	TRBJ1-1	TRBV29-1	CSVPAQGNTEAFF	TGCAGCGTCCCCGCACAGGGGAACACTGAAGCTTTCTTT
TRBD2	many	TRBJ2-7	TRBV6-1	CASRGGSSYEQYF	TGTGCCAGCCGCGGGGGGAGCTCCTACGAGCAGTACTTC
.	few	TRBJ2-2	TRBV7-2	CASSPGRRQTGELFF	TGTGCCAGCAGCCCCGGGCGGCGCCAAACCGGGGAGCTGTTTTTT
.	.	TRBJ2-7	TRBV20-1	CSASGGGNEQYF	TGCAGTGCTAGTGGAGGGGGCAACGAGCAGTACTTC
TRBD2	.	TRBJ2-1	TRBV10-1	CASSREGRDNEQFF	TGCGCCAGCAGCCGGGAGGGCCGGGACAATGAGCAGTTCTTC
.	.	TRBJ1-5	TRBV30	CAWSYRANQPQHF	TGTGCCTGGAGTTATCGGGCCAATCAGCCCCAGCATTTT
TRBD2	many	TRBJ2-1	TRBV6-1	CASSEREGNEQFF	TGTGCCAGCAGTGAAAGGGAGGGGAATGAGCAGTTCTTC
.	many	TRBJ2-5	TRBV5-1	CASSLGHLDSFQETQYF	TGCGCCAGCAGCTTGGGGCACCTCGACAGTTTCCAAGAGACCCAGTACTTC
.	.	TRBJ2-7	TRBV20-1	CSARSVGPGSAEQYF	TGCAGTGCTAGATCAGTAGGCCCCGGGAGTGCCGAGCAGTACTTC
.	many	TRBJ2-7	TRBV10-3	CAISGVSSYEQYF	TGTGCCATCTCGGGAGTTAGCTCCTACGAGCAGTACTTC
.	many	TRBJ2-5	TRBV20-1	CGGTVQETQYF	TGCGGCGGGACAGTCCAAGAGACCCAGTACTTC
TRBD1	few	TRBJ1-1	TRBV12-3/TRBV12-4	CASNPHRDRNTEAFF	TGTGCCAGCAACCCACACCGGGACAGGAACACTGAAGCTTTCTTT
TRBD2	few	TRBJ2-7	TRBV5-6	CASTFGSGRAYERYF	TGTGCCAGCACCTTCGGGAGCGGGAGGGCGTACGAGCGGTACTTC
TRBD2	few	TRBJ2-1	TRBV20-1	CSASPPTSGTYNEQFF	TGCAGTGCTAGCCCGCCGACTAGCGGGACGTACAATGAGCAGTTCTTC
TRBD2	many	TRBJ2-3	TRBV20-1	CSASGGRALDTQYF	TGCAGTGCTAGTGGCGGGAGGGCCCTAGATACGCAGTATTTT
.	few	TRBJ2-4	TRBV6-5	CASRAGRASNIQYF	TGTGCCAGCAGAGCCGGCAGGGCTTCAAACATTCAGTACTTC
TRBD2	many	TRBJ2-3	TRBV12-3/TRBV12-4	CARTGLKGPDTQYF	TGTGCCAGGACGGGACTAAAAGGTCCAGATACGCAGTATTTT
.	.	TRBJ1-1	TRBV6-1	CASSIRGLPGTEAFF	TGTGCCAGCAGTATTAGGGGCCTCCCGGGGACTGAAGCTTTCTTT